The 8 T cell receptor beta chains presented below share a single source sample, sequenced in a study of T cell responses to AZD1222 COVID-19 vaccine. Sequenced by immunoSEQ multiplex PCR; TCRdb stores in-frame clones only, minus some. The sample has roughly 100,000 clones, around 91% seen once; the top ten hold around 20%. This material consisted of peripheral blood, taken on day 0 of AZD1222 vaccination. Receptor source: an adult in good health.

Only one count was recorded for this clone. The genes are TRBV7-2 and TRBJ2-5; D is unresolved. This CDR3 comprises 14 residues. Trimming cost V 4 bases and J 2 bases, with 11 bases left between them. Germline V gene data show CDR1 as SGHTA and CDR2 as FQGNSA. The DNA of the CDR3 is TGTGCCAGCAGCTCCATCTATTCACAAGAGACCCAGTACTTC. Encoded protein: CASSSIYSQETQYF.

The rearrangement uses TRBV6-5 and TRBJ1-4; perhaps TRBD1 as D (6 bases). V lost 2 bases and J lost 4, with 11 bases in between. This CDR3 is 15 amino acids long. Germline CDR1 is MNHEY and CDR2 is SVGAGI. This CDR3 is CASSYHRAGNEKLFF. In DNA form, the CDR3 reads TGTGCCAGCAGTTACCACAGGGCGGGTAATGAAAAACTGTTTTTT.

Comments on this clone: In the same sample, other DNA sequences code for this CDR3. The J gene is TRBJ2-7, the V gene TRBV18; 7 bases line up with TRBD1. Per the germline V gene, CDR1 is KGHSH and CDR2 is LQKENI. The CDR3 length is 14 residues. V trimming: 3 bases; J trimming: 3 bases; junction bases outside the gene matches: 5. The CDR3 sequence: CASSPSGQNYEQYF. DNA of the CDR3: TGTGCCAGCTCACCTTCGGGACAGAACTACGAGCAGTACTTC.

V and J are TRBV4-2 and TRBJ2-2; 10 nucleotides align to TRBD1. Germline V CDR1 and CDR2: LGHNA, YNFKEQ. Trimming removed 3 bases from V and 4 bases from J; junction bases left unmatched: 2. CDR3 size: 15 residues. CDR3 protein: CASSQGTGVTGELFF. CDR3 bases: TGTGCCAGCAGCCAGGGGACAGGGGTCACCGGGGAGCTGTTTTTT.

This sequence joins TRBV6-5 and TRBJ1-1; 9 nucleotides line up with TRBD1. The CDR3 has 14 amino acids. Unmatched junction bases numbered 7, after V lost 9 bases and J lost 2 bases. Per germline, CDR1 MNHEY and CDR2 SVGAGI. In DNA form, the CDR3 reads TGTGCCAGTTACAGGGGGCGGGAAAACACTGAAGCTTTCTTT. Amino acid sequence: CASYRGRENTEAFF.

The chain employs TRBV9 and TRBJ2-7; D unresolved. V shed 0 bases and J shed 2 bases, with 9 bases lying between them. The CDR3 extends over 14 amino acids. Germline assignment: CDR1 SGDLS and CDR2 YYNGEE. The CDR3 loop is CASSVGYNTYEQYF. The CDR3 nucleotides are TGTGCCAGCAGCGTAGGTTACAATACCTACGAGCAGTACTTC.

The chain links TRBV30 to TRBJ2-7; TRBD2 is a possible D gene (5 bases). The germline gives CDR1 GTSNPN, CDR2 SVGIG (reference sequence). The length of the CDR3 is 14 residues. V was shortened by 3 bases and J by 3 bases, with 15 bases between the two germline ends. The CDR3 loop is CAWREPGGLYEQYF. CDR3 nucleotide sequence: TGTGCCTGGAGGGAGCCGGGCGGACTCTACGAGCAGTACTTC.

This clone was seen just once. The chain links TRBV1 to TRBJ2-4; the table's D call, TRBD2, has no DNA check behind it. TRBV1 is recorded as a pseudogene. The CDR3 covers 14 residues. The CDR3: CTSSLIEELNIQYF. The CDR3 nucleotides read TGCACCAGCAGCCTTATAGAGGAATTAAACATTCAGTACTTC.